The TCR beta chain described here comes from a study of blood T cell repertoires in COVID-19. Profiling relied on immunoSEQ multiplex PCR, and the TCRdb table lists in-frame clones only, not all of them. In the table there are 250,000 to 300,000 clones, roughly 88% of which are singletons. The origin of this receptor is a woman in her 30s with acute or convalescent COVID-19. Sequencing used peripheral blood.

The CDR3 bases are TGTGCCAGCAGCTTAGGTGGAGGGGGAGGGCAGCCCCAGCATTTT. Encoded protein: CASSLGGGGGQPQHF. This rearrangement joins TRBV11-2 to TRBJ1-5, with a possible D match to TRBD1 (6 bases). Germline V gene lookup returns CDR1 SGHAT and CDR2 FQNNGV. The V and J ends lost 1 base and 7 bases respectively, with 14 bases between them. The length of the CDR3 is 15 residues.